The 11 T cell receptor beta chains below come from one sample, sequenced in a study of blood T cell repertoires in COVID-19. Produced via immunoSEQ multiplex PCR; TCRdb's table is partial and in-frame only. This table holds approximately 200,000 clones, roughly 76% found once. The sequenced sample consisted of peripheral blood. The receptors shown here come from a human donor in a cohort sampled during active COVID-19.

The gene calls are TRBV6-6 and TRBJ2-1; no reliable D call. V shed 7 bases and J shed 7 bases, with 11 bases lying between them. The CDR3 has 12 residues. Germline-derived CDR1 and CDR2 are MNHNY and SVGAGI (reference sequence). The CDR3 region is CASTPGLNEQFF. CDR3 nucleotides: TGTGCCAGCACCCCTGGCCTGAATGAGCAGTTCTTC.

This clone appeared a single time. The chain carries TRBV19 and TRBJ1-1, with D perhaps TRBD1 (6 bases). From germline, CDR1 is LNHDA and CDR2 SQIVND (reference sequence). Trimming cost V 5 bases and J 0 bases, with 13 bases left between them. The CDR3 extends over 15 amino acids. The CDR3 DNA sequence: TGTGCCAGTAGTTCCCGGGACATGTTGAACACTGAAGCTTTCTTT. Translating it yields CASSSRDMLNTEAFF.

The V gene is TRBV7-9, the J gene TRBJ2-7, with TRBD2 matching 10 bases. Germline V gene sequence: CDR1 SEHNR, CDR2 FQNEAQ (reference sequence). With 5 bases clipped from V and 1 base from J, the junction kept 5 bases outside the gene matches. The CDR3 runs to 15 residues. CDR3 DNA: TGTGCCAGCAGCCCCCCGGGACTAGCGTCCTACGAGCAGTACTTC. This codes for CASSPPGLASYEQYF.

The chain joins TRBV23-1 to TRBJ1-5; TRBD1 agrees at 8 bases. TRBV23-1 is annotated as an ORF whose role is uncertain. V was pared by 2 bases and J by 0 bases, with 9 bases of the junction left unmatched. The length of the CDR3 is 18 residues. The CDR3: CASSQKGTGEHSNQPQHF. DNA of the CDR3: TGCGCCAGCAGTCAAAAAGGGACAGGAGAGCATAGCAATCAGCCCCAGCATTTT.

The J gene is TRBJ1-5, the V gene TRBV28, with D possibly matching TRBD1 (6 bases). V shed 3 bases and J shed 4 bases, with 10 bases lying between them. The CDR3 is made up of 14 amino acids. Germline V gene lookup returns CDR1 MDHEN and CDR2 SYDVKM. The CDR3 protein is CASSLDRGNQPQHF. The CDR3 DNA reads TGTGCCAGCAGTTTGGATAGGGGGAATCAGCCCCAGCATTTT.

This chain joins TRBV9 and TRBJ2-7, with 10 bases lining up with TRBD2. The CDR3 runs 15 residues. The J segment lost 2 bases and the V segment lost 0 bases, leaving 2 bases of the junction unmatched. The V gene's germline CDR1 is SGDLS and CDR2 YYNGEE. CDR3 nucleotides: TGTGCCAGCAGCGTAGACGGGACTAGCGCCTACGAGCAGTACTTC. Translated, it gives CASSVDGTSAYEQYF.

The CDR3 loop is CATSPRDSPRTEAFF. DNA for the CDR3: TGTGCCACCAGCCCTCGCGACAGCCCGCGGACTGAAGCTTTCTTT. V and J are TRBV15 and TRBJ1-1, with D tentatively TRBD1 (5 bases). The CDR3 runs to 15 residues. Germline V gene sequence: CDR1 LNHNV, CDR2 YYDKDF (reference sequence). The ends were cut back, 5 bases at V and 5 bases at J, with 18 bases in the middle. Supplemented by reference TRBV15 and TRBJ1-1, the full variable domain reads DAMVIQNPRYQVTQFGKPVTLSCSQTLNHNVMYWYQQKSSQAPKLLFHYYDKDFNNEADTPDNFQSRRPNTSFCFLDIRSPGLGDTAMYLCATSPRDSPRTEAFFGQGTRLTVV.

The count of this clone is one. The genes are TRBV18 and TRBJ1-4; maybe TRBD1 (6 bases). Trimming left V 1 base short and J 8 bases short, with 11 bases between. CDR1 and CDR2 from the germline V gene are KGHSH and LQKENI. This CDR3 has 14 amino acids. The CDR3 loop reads CASSPQQGEEKLFF. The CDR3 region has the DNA TGTGCCAGCTCACCACAACAGGGCGAAGAAAAACTGTTTTTT.

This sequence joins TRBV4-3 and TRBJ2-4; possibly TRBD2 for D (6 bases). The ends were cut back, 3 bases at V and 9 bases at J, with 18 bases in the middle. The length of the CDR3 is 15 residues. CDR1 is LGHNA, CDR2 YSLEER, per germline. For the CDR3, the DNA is TGCGCCAGCAGCCAGTGGTCGACTAGGCAAGGCATTCAGTACTTC. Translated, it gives CASSQWSTRQGIQYF.

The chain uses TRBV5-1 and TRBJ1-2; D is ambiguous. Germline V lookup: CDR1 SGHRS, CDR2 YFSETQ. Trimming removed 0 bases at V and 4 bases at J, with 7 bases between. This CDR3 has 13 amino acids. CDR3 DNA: TGCGCCAGCAGCTTGGGTGGGCGCTATGGCTACACCTTC. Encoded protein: CASSLGGRYGYTF. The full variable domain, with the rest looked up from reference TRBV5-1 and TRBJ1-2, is KAGVTQTPRYLIKTRGQQVTLSCSPISGHRSVSWYQQTPGQGLQFLFEYFSETQRNKGNFPGRFSGRQFSNSRSEMNVSTLELGDSALYLCASSLGGRYGYTFGSGTRLTVV.

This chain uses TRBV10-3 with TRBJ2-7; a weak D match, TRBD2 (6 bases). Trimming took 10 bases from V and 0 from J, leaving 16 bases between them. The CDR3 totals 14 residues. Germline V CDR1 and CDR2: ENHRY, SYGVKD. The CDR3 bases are TGTGCCACCAAAATCGGGGGACCCTCCTACGAGCAGTACTTC. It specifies CATKIGGPSYEQYF.